This T cell receptor (beta chain) was recovered during a study of T cell clones after liver transplantation. Study information: Samples came from ITN030ST, which attempted immunosuppression withdrawal within 2 years of liver transplantation. Post-transplant blood was tracked for graft-donor-reactive T cell clones identified in a pre-transplant mixed lymphocyte reaction.

CD3+CD4+ and CD3+CD8+ cells were FACS-sorted from thawed unstimulated PBMCs. V was shortened by 3 bases and J by 2 bases, with 11 bases between the two germline ends. Per germline, CDR1 SGHRS and CDR2 YFSETQ. This CDR3 comprises 14 residues. This table comes from immunoSEQ multiplex PCR, and its TCRdb copy is limited to in-frame clones, with some not included. The sample records tens of thousands of clones, around four fifths being singletons. Sequenced here: CD4+ T cells from blood, sampled 45 to 47 months after liver transplant. The J gene is TRBJ1-2, the V gene TRBV5-1; D gene uncertain. The receptor's source is a human patient who received a liver transplant. Some T cells may arise from the graft donor. The CDR3 is CASSSTIGNYGYTF. CDR3 DNA: TGCGCCAGCAGCTCCACCATAGGGAACTATGGCTACACCTTC.